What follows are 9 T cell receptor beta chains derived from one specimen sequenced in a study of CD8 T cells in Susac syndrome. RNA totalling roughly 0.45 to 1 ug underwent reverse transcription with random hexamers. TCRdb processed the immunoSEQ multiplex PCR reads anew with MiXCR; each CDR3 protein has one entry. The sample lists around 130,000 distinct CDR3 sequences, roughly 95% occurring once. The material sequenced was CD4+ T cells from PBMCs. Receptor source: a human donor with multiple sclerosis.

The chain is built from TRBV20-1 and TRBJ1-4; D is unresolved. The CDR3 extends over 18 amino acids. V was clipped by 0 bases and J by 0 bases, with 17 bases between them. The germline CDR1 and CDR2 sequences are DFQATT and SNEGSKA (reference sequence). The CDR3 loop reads CSARDSRRPATTNEKLFF. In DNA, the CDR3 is TGCAGTGCTAGAGATAGTAGGAGGCCAGCCACAACTAATGAAAAACTGTTTTTT.

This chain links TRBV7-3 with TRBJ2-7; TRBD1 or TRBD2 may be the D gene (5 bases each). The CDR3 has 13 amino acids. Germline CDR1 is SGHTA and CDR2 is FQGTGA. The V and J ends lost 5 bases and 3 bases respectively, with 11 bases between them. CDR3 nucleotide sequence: TGTGCCAGCAGCCCCGGGGCAGGCTACGAGCAGTACTTC. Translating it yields CASSPGAGYEQYF.

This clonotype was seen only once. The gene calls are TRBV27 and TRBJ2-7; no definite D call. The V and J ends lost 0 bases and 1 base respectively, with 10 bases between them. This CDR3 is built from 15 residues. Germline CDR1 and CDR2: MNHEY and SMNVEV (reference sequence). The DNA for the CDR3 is TGTGCCAGCAGTTTATCTTACATCGGATCCTACGAGCAGTACTTC. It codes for CASSLSYIGSYEQYF.

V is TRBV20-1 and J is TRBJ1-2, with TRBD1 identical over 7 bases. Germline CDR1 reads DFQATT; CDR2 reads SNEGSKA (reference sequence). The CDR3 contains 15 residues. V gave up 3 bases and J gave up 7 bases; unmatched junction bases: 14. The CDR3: CSARAFNRGGGGYTF. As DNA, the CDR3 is TGCAGTGCTAGGGCCTTCAACAGGGGCGGTGGTGGCTACACCTTC.

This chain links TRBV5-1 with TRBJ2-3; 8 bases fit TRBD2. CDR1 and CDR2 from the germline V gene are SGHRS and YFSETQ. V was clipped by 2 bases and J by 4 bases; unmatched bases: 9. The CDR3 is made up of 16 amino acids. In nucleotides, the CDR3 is TGCGCCAGCAGCTTAGGAGCGGGAGTTCGTCCAGATACGCAGTATTTT. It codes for CASSLGAGVRPDTQYF. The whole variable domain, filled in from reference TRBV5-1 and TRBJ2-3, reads KAGVTQTPRYLIKTRGQQVTLSCSPISGHRSVSWYQQTPGQGLQFLFEYFSETQRNKGNFPGRFSGRQFSNSRSEMNVSTLELGDSALYLCASSLGAGVRPDTQYFGPGTRLTVL.

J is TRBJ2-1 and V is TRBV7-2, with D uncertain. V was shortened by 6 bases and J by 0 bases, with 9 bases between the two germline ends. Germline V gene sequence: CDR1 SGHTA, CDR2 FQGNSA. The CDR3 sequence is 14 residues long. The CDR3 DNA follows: TGTGCCAGCAGGCGGACGAGCTCCTACAATGAGCAGTTCTTC. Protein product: CASRRTSSYNEQFF.

The CDR3, as DNA: TGTGCCAGCAGCTCATACCTACAGGGTGTTGATGGCTACACCTTC. It yields the protein CASSSYLQGVDGYTF. The rearrangement uses TRBV7-2 and TRBJ1-2; D perhaps matches TRBD1 (6 bases). CDR3 length: 15 amino acids. Germline-derived CDR1 and CDR2 are SGHTA and FQGNSA. Trimming removed 4 bases from V and 6 bases from J, with 18 bases in between.

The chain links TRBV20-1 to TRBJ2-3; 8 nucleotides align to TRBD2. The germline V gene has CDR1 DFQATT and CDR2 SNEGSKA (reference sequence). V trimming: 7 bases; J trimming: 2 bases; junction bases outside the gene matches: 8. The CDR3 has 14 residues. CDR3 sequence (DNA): TGCAGTGAATGCCTAGCGGGTAACACAGATACGCAGTATTTT. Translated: CSECLAGNTDTQYF.

The CDR3 sequence: CASSLSAQGSYGYTF. CDR3 DNA sequence: TGTGCCAGCAGCTTATCCGCCCAGGGGTCCTATGGCTACACCTTC. V is TRBV7-9 and J is TRBJ1-2; TRBD1 is a possible D gene (6 bases). The length of the CDR3 is 15 residues. The germline CDR1 and CDR2 sequences are SEHNR and FQNEAQ (reference sequence). V gave up 2 bases and J gave up 4 bases, with 14 bases separating them. The entire variable domain, with the rest obtained from reference TRBV7-9 and TRBJ1-2, is as follows: DTGVSQNPRHKITKRGQNVTFRCDPISEHNRLYWYRQTLGQGPEFLTYFQNEAQLEKSRLLSDRFSAERPKGSFSTLEIQRTEQGDSAMYLCASSLSAQGSYGYTFGSGTRLTVV.